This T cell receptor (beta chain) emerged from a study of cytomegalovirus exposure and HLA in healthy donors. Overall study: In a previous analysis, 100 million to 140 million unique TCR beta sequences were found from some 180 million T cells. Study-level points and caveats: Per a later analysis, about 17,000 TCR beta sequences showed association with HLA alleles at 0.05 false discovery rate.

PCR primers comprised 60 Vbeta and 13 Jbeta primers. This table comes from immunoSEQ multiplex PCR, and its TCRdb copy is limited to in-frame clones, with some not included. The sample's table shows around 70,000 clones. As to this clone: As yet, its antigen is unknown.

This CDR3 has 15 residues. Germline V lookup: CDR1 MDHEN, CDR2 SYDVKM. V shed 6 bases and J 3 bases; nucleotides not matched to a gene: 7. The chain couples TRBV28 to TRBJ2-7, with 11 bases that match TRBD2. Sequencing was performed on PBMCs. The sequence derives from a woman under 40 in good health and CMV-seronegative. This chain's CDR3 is CASRIAGGALYEQYF. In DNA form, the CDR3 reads TGTGCCAGCAGAATAGCGGGAGGGGCCCTCTACGAGCAGTACTTC. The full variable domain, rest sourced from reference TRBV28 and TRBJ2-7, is DVKVTQSSRYLVKRTGEKVFLECVQDMDHENMFWYRQDPGLGLRLIYFSYDVKMKEKGDIPEGYSVSREKKERFSLILESASTNQTSMYLCASRIAGGALYEQYFGPGTRLTVT.